This T cell receptor beta chain was identified during a study of breast tumors, draining lymph nodes, adjacent tissues. Whole-study results and caveats: Tumors had less TCR diversity than lymph nodes, more than nontumor tissue. The lymph node origin of tumor T cells was framed as consistent with a hypothesis, not demonstrated. Compared with basal-like, luminal-like tumors shared significantly more repertoire with nontumor tissue.

Samples came from axillary lymph nodes draining the breast cancer. This clonotype was picked up many times. Its antigen is undetermined. Germline assignment: CDR1 MNHEY and CDR2 SMNVEV (reference sequence). The CDR3 spans 17 residues. The trim removed 5 bases at V and 2 bases at J, leaving 10 bases unmatched. TCRdb reprocessed the multiplex PCR reads with MiXCR, giving one entry per CDR3 protein. The data contain about 180,000 distinct CDR3 sequences, roughly a third of them singletons. The gene calls are TRBV27 and TRBJ2-5; the match to TRBD2 covers 11 bases. The TCR sequence derives from a female donor with breast cancer. Some clones in this sample may be carry-over from other donors' samples. Specimen: axillary lymph node tissue. The CDR3 loop reads CASSPGVAGGLQETQYF. The DNA of the CDR3 is TGTGCCAGCAGTCCCGGGGTAGCGGGGGGGCTGCAAGAGACCCAGTACTTC.